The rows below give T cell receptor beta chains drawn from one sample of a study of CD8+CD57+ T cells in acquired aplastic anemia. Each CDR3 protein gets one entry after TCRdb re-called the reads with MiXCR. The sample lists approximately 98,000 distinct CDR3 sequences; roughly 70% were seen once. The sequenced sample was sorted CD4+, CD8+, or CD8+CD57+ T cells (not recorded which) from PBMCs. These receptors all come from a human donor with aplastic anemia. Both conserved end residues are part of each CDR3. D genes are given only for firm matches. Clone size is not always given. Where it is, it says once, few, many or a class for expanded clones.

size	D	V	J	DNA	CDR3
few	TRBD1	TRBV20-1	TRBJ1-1	TGCAGTGCCAATGGGGGACAGGGGATCACTGAAGCTTTCTTT	CSANGGQGITEAFF
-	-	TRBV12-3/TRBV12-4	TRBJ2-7	TGTGCCAGCAGTCCCGACTACGAGCAGTACTTC	CASSPDYEQYF
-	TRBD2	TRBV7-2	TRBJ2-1	TGTGCCAGCAGCTTAGCGGAGGCTAGCGGGAGGAGGGGTGAGCAGTTCTTC	CASSLAEASGRRGEQFF
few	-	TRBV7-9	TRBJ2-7	TGTGCCAGCAGCAGTCTGGGGGCCTACGAGCAGTACTTC	CASSSLGAYEQYF
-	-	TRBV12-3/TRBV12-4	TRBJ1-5	TGTGCCAGCAACACCGGTGGGGGCTTTGGGCCCCAGCATTTT	CASNTGGGFGPQHF
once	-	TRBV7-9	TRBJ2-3	TGTGCCAGCAGCCCCGGACCCACAGATACGCAGTATTTT	CASSPGPTDTQYF
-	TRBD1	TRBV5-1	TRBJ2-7	TGCGCCAGCAGCTTGGAGGGACAGGGATACGAGCAGTACTTC	CASSLEGQGYEQYF
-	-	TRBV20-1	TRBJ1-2	TGCAGTGCTAGAGATGGTCCCAGGGATGGTGGAGTGCATGGCTACACCTTC	CSARDGPRDGGVHGYTF
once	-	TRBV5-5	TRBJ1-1	TGTGCCAGCAGCTTGGCCGTGGGCTCCAGTACCACTGAAGCTTTCTTT	CASSLAVGSSTTEAFF
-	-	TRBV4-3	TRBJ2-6	TGCGCCAGCAGCCAAGATCTCTCTGGGGCCAACGTCCTGACTTTC	CASSQDLSGANVLTF